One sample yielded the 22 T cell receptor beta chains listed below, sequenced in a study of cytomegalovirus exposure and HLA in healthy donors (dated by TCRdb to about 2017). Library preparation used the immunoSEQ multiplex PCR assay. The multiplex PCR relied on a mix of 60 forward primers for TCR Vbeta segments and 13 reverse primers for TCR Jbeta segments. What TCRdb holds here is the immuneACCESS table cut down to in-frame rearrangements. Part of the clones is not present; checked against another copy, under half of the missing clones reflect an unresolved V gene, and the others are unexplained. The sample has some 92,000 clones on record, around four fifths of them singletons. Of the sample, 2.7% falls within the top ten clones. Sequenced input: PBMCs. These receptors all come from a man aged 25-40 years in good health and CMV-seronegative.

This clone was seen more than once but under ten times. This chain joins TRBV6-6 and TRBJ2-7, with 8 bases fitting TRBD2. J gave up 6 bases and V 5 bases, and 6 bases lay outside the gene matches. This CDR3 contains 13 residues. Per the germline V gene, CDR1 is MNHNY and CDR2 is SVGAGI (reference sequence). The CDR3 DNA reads TGTGCCAGCAGTACCCCGGGGGGGAGCGAGCAGTACTTC. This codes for CASSTPGGSEQYF.

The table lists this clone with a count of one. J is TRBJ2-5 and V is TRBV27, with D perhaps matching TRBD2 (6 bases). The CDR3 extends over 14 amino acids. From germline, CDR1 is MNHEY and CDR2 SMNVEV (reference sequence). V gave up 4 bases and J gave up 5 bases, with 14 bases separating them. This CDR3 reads CASSSGGAAETQYF. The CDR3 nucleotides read TGTGCCAGCAGTTCTGGAGGGGCTGCCGAGACCCAGTACTTC.

The CDR3 DNA follows: TGTGCCAGCTCACCTACGGAGCAGGGGATAGATGGCTACACCTTC. This gives the protein CASSPTEQGIDGYTF. This rearrangement joins TRBV18 to TRBJ1-2, with a tentative D call TRBD1 (6 bases). The V and J ends lost 3 bases and 6 bases respectively, with 17 bases between them. The germline V gene encodes CDR1 KGHSH and CDR2 LQKENI. This CDR3 has 15 residues.

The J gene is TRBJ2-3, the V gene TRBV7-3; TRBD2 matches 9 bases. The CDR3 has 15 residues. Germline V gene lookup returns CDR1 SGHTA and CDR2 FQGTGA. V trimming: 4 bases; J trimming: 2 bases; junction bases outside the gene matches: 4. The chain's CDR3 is CASSSSGVNTDTQYF. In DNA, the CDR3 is TGTGCCAGCAGCTCTAGCGGGGTCAACACAGATACGCAGTATTTT. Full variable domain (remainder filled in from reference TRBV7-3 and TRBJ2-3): GAGVSQTPSNKVTEKGKYVELRCDPISGHTALYWYRQSLGQGPEFLIYFQGTGAADDSGLPNDRFFAVRPEGSVSTLKIQRTERGDSAVYLCASSSSGVNTDTQYFGPGTRLTVL.

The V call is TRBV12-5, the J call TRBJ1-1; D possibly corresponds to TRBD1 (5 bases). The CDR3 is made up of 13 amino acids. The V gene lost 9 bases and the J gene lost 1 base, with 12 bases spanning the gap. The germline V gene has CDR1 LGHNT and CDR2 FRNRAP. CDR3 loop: CASKSRENTEAFF. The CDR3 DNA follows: TGTGCTAGCAAATCCAGGGAGAACACTGAAGCTTTCTTT.

The CDR3 is CASSPFMDRADTQYF. Written as DNA, the CDR3 is TGCGCCAGCAGCCCCTTTATGGACAGGGCAGATACGCAGTATTTT. The V gene is TRBV4-3, the J gene TRBJ2-3; 8 bases align to TRBD1. Germline values: CDR1 LGHNA, CDR2 YSLEER. V trimming: 4 bases; J trimming: 4 bases; junction bases outside the gene matches: 7. The CDR3 length is 15 residues.

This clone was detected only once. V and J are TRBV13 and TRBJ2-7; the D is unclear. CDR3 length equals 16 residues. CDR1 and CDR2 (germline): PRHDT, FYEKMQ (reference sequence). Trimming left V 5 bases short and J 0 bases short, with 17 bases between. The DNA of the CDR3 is TGTGCCAGCAGCCCCCCGGCGGCGAAGGTCTCCTACGAGCAGTACTTC. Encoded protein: CASSPPAAKVSYEQYF.

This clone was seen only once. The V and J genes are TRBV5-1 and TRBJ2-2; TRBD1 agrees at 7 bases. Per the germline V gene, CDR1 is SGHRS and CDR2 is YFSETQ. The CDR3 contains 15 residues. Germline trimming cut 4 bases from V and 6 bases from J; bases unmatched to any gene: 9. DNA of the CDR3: TGCGCCAGCAGCAGACAGGGTGGGTCGGCCGGGGAGCTGTTTTTT. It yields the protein CASSRQGGSAGELFF.

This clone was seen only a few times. CDR3 DNA sequence: TGCGCCAGCAGCCATGGAGCGGGGGGGAGTGAGCAGTTCTTC. Its protein is CASSHGAGGSEQFF. V and J are TRBV4-3 and TRBJ2-1, with TRBD2 matching over 10 bases. J gave up 9 bases and V 3 bases, and 5 bases lay outside the gene matches. This CDR3 spans 14 amino acids. Germline V gene sequence: CDR1 LGHNA, CDR2 YSLEER.

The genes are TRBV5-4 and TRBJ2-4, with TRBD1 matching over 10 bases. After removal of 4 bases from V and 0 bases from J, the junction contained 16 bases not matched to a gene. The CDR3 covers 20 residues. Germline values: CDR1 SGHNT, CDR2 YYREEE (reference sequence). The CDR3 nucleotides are TGTGCCAGCAGCCCACCCGGGGGACAGGGGACATCTATAGCCAAAAACATTCAGTACTTC. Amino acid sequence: CASSPPGGQGTSIAKNIQYF.

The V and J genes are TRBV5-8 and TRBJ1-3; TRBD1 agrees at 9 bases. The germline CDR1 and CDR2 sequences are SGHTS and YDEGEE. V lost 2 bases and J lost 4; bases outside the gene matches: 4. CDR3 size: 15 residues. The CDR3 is CASSLQGAIGNTIYF. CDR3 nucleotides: TGTGCCAGCAGCTTACAGGGGGCTATAGGAAACACCATATATTTT.

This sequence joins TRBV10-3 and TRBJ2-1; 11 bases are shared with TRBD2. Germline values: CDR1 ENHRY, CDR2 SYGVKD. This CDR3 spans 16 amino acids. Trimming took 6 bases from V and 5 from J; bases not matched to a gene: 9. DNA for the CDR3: TGTGCCATCAGCAAGAAACTAGCGGGGGTCCACAATGAGCAGTTCTTC. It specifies CAISKKLAGVHNEQFF.

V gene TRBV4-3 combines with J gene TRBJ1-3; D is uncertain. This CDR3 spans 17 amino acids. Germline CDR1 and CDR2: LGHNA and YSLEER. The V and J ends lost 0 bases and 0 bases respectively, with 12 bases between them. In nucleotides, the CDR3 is TGCGCCAGCAGCCAAGATTCAACAGTTGCCTCTGGAAACACCATATATTTT. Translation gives CASSQDSTVASGNTIYF.

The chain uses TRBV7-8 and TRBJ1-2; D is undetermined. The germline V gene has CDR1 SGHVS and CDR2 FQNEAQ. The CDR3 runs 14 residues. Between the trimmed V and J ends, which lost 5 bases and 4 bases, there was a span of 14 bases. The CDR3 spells CASSESNNLYGYTF. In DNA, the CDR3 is TGTGCCAGCAGCGAAAGCAATAATCTCTATGGCTACACCTTC.

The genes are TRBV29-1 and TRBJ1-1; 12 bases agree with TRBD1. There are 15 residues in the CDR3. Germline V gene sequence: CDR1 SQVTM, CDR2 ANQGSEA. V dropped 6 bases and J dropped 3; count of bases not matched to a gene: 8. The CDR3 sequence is CSVAPGQGAYTEAFF. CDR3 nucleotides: TGCAGCGTCGCCCCGGGACAGGGGGCATACACTGAAGCTTTCTTT.

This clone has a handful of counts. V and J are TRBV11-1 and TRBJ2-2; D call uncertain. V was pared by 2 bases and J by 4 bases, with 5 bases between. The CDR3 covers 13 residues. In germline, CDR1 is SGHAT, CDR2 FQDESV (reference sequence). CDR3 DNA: TGTGCCAGCAGCTTAAGGAGCACCGGGGAGCTGTTTTTT. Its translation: CASSLRSTGELFF.

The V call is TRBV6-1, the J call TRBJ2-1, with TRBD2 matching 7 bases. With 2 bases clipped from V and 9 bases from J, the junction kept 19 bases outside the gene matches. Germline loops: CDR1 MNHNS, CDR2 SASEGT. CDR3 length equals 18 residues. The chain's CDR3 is CASSENPPASGFYGEQFF. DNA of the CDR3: TGTGCCAGCAGTGAAAACCCCCCGGCTAGCGGCTTTTACGGTGAGCAGTTCTTC.

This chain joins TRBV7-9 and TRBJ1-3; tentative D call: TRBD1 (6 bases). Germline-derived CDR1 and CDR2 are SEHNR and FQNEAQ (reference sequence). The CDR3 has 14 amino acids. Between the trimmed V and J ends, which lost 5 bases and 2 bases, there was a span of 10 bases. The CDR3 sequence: CASSRTEPGNTIYF. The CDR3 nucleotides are TGTGCCAGCAGCCGGACAGAGCCTGGAAACACCATATATTTT.

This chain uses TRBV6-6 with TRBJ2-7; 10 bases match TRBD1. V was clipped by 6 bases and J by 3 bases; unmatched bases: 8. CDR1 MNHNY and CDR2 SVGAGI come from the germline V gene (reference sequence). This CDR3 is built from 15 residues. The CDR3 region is CASRDTGTGVYEQYF. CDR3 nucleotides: TGTGCCAGCAGAGATACCGGGACAGGGGTCTACGAGCAGTACTTC.

The CDR3 coding sequence is TGTGCCAGCAGCTTAACGCAGTTTTCACCCCTCCACTTT. Its protein is CASSLTQFSPLHF. This sequence joins TRBV7-2 and TRBJ1-6; D gene uncertain. The CDR3 has 13 amino acids. CDR1 is SGHTA, CDR2 FQGNSA, per germline. The ends were cut back, 2 bases at V and 9 bases at J, with 8 bases in the middle.

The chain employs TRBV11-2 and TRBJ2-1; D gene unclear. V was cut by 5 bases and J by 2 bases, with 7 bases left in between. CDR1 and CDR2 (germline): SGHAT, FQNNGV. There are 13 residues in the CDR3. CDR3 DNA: TGTGCCAGCAGCCCATTTGCCTACAATGAGCAGTTCTTC. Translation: CASSPFAYNEQFF.

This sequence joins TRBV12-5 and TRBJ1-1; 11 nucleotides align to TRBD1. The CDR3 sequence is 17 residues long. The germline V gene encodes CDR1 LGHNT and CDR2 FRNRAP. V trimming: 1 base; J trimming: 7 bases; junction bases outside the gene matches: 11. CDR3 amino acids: CASGLGLGQGAGNEAFF. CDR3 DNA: TGTGCTAGTGGTTTGGGTCTCGGACAGGGGGCTGGGAATGAAGCTTTCTTT. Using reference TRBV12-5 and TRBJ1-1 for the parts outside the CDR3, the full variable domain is DARVTQTPRHKVTEMGQEVTMRCQPILGHNTVFWYRQTMMQGLELLAYFRNRAPLDDSGMPKDRFSAEMPDATLATLKIQPSEPRDSAVYFCASGLGLGQGAGNEAFFGQGTRLTVV.